The 15 T cell receptor beta chains listed next were all sequenced from one sample in a study of control samples from healthy donors and cancer patients. This table comes from immunoSEQ multiplex PCR, and its TCRdb copy is limited to in-frame clones, with some not included. The sample includes approximately 190,000 clones. The sample was blood. These receptors all stem from a woman in her 30s in good health.

The chain combines TRBV7-9 with TRBJ1-2, with D maybe TRBD1 (6 bases). CDR1 is SEHNR and CDR2 is FQNEAQ in the germline V gene (reference sequence). V lost 2 bases to trimming and J lost 6 bases, with 10 bases between them. The CDR3 spans 13 residues. The CDR3: CASSLLQGNGYTF. CDR3 in DNA: TGTGCCAGCAGCTTACTACAGGGAAATGGCTACACCTTC.

CDR3 coding DNA: TGTGCCAGCAGTTACGGGGAGGCCTACGAGCAGTACTTC. Translated, it gives CASSYGEAYEQYF. The chain carries TRBV6-2 or TRBV6-3 and TRBJ2-7; possibly TRBD2 for D (6 bases). The CDR3 contains 13 residues. The germline V gene has CDR1 MNHEY and CDR2 SVGEGT. The germline V and J ends were trimmed by 2 bases and 2 bases, with 7 bases remaining between them.

The genes are TRBV28 and TRBJ1-2, with TRBD1 matching over 7 bases. The CDR3 has 15 amino acids. With 3 bases clipped from V and 8 bases from J, the junction kept 12 bases outside the gene matches. CDR1 and CDR2 (germline): MDHEN, SYDVKM. The CDR3 DNA reads as TGTGCCAGCAGTTTTTGGATGGGGACAGCTTGGGGCTACACCTTC. This codes for CASSFWMGTAWGYTF.

The chain employs TRBV4-3 and TRBJ1-6; D is unclear. The CDR3 length is 15 residues. Trimming took off 1 base at V and 8 bases at J, with 12 bases between the two ends. Germline CDR1 reads LGHNA; CDR2 reads YSLEER. The chain's CDR3 is CASSQVKGSHSPLHF. As DNA, the CDR3 is TGCGCCAGCAGCCAAGTAAAGGGATCGCATTCACCCCTCCACTTT.

The rearrangement uses TRBV24-1 and TRBJ1-2; 11 nucleotides align to TRBD1. Germline lookup yields CDR1 KGHDR and CDR2 SFDVKD. This CDR3 is built from 16 residues. V lost 3 bases to trimming and J lost 5 bases; unmatched junction nucleotides: 7. The CDR3 spells CATSDPRTGGVYGYTF. The CDR3 nucleotides read TGTGCCACCAGTGATCCAAGGACAGGGGGCGTATATGGCTACACCTTC.

The V call is TRBV5-5, the J call TRBJ1-1, with D uncertain. The CDR3 sequence is 14 residues long. V lost 1 base, J lost 11 bases, and 18 bases lay in between. Germline loops: CDR1 SGHKS, CDR2 YYEKEE (reference sequence). In nucleotides, the CDR3 is TGTGCCAGCAGCTTGTCGGCGGGGAGACCGGGGGCTTTCTTT. The encoded protein is CASSLSAGRPGAFF.

This chain links TRBV6-4 with TRBJ1-5; the D is unclear. CDR3 length: 15 amino acids. CDR1 and CDR2 from the germline V gene are MRHNA and SNTAGT. With 4 bases removed from V and 0 bases from J, the gap between germline ends came to 10 bases. CDR3 in amino acids: CASSAAAYSNQPQHF. The CDR3 DNA sequence: TGTGCCAGCAGTGCGGCAGCATATAGCAATCAGCCCCAGCATTTT.

This chain uses TRBV18 with TRBJ2-1; 10 positions match TRBD2. This CDR3 contains 15 residues. Trimming at V came to 5 bases and at J to 2 bases, leaving 3 bases not matched to a gene. Germline-derived CDR1 and CDR2 are KGHSH and LQKENI. CDR3 DNA: TGTGCCAGCTCATCTACTAGCGGGGCCTACAATGAGCAGTTCTTC. This encodes CASSSTSGAYNEQFF.

Here the CDR3 reads CATSDRTGYGYTF. CDR3 nucleotides: TGTGCCACCAGTGATCGCACAGGTTATGGCTACACCTTC. The chain has TRBV24-1 and TRBJ1-2, with a tentative D call TRBD1 (5 bases). The CDR3 is 13 amino acids. V lost 3 bases and J lost 5, with 9 bases in between. Germline-derived CDR1 and CDR2 are KGHDR and SFDVKD.

The rearrangement links TRBV28 to TRBJ2-3; the D gene is possibly TRBD2 (6 bases). The CDR3 length is 14 residues. V gave up 3 bases and J gave up 6 bases, with 13 bases separating them. In germline, CDR1 is MDHEN, CDR2 SYDVKM. The CDR3 spells CASSFLAGLDTQYF. CDR3 DNA: TGTGCCAGCAGTTTTCTTGCGGGGCTTGATACGCAGTATTTT. Full variable domain (rest looked up from reference TRBV28 and TRBJ2-3): DVKVTQSSRYLVKRTGEKVFLECVQDMDHENMFWYRQDPGLGLRLIYFSYDVKMKEKGDIPEGYSVSREKKERFSLILESASTNQTSMYLCASSFLAGLDTQYFGPGTRLTVL.

V is TRBV25-1 and J is TRBJ2-7, with D perhaps TRBD2 (6 bases). Trimming stripped 4 bases from V and 4 bases from J, with 11 bases between. The CDR3 has 13 residues. In germline, CDR1 is MGHDK, CDR2 SYGVNS. CDR3 amino acids: CASSGGTSYEQYF. CDR3 coding DNA: TGTGCCAGCAGTGGAGGGACTTCTTACGAGCAGTACTTC.

This chain uses TRBV19 with TRBJ2-1, with TRBD2 matching over 7 bases. With V trimmed by 5 bases and J by 10 bases, 8 bases remained unmatched. Germline V gene lookup returns CDR1 LNHDA and CDR2 SQIVND (reference sequence). The CDR3 runs to 13 residues. The CDR3 protein is CASSPRDYGEQFF. The CDR3 bases are TGTGCCAGTAGTCCACGGGACTATGGGGAGCAGTTCTTC.

The rearrangement joins TRBV7-3 to TRBJ2-2, with D maybe TRBD1 (6 bases). The V and J ends lost 5 bases and 4 bases respectively, with 17 bases between them. The CDR3 loop spans 16 amino acids. The germline gives CDR1 SGHTA, CDR2 FQGTGA. The DNA of the CDR3 is TGTGCCAGCAGCACCACAGGGTCGCTTCTCACCGGGGAGCTGTTTTTT. The encoded protein is CASSTTGSLLTGELFF.

This rearrangement joins TRBV15 to TRBJ2-2; D is tentatively TRBD1 or TRBD2 (5 bases each). Per the germline V gene, CDR1 is LNHNV and CDR2 is YYDKDF (reference sequence). The CDR3 spans 13 residues. The V and J ends lost 4 bases and 4 bases respectively, with 7 bases between them. CDR3 in amino acids: CATSTGTTGELFF. DNA of the CDR3: TGTGCCACCAGCACCGGGACCACCGGGGAGCTGTTTTTT.

J is TRBJ2-7 and V is TRBV5-1; D may be TRBD1 (6 bases). The germline CDR1 and CDR2 sequences are SGHRS and YFSETQ. There are 15 residues in the CDR3. Trimming stripped 3 bases from V and 3 bases from J, with 16 bases between. The CDR3 sequence: CASSWGPGQVYEQYF. CDR3 nucleotide sequence: TGCGCCAGCAGCTGGGGGCCCGGACAAGTCTACGAGCAGTACTTC.